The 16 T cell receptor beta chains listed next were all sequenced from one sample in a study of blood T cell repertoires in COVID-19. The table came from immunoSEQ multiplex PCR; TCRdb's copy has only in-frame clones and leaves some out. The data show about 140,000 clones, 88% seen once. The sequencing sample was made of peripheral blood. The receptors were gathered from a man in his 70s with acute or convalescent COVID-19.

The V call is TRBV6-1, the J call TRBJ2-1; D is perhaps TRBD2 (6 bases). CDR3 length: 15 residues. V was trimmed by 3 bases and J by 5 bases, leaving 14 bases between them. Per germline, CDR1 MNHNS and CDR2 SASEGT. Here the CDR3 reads CASSEIPGGNNEQFF. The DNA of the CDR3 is TGTGCCAGCAGTGAGATACCCGGAGGGAACAATGAGCAGTTCTTC.

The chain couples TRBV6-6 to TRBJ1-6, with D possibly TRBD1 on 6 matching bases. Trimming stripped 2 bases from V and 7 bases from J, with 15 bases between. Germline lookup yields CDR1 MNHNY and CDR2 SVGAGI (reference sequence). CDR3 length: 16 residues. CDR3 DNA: TGTGCCAGCAGTTACCCCCTTCGAGGGGGAAATTCACCCCTCCACTTT. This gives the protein CASSYPLRGGNSPLHF.

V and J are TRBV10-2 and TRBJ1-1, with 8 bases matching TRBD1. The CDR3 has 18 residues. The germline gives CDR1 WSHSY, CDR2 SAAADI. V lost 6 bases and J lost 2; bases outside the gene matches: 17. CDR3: CASSPPGQGMPINTEAFF. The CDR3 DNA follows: TGCGCCAGCAGCCCCCCCGGACAGGGAATGCCCATTAACACTGAAGCTTTCTTT.

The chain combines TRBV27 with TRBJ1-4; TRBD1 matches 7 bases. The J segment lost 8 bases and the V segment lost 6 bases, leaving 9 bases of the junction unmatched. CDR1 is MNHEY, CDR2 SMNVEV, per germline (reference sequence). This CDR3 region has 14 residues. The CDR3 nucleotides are TGTGCCAGCAGCCCGGGGGACAGTTGGGAAAAACTGTTTTTT. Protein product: CASSPGDSWEKLFF.

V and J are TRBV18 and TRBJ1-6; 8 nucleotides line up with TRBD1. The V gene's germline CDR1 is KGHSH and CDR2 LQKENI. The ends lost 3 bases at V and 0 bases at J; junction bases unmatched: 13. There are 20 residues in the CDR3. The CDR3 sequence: CASSPRQGTPYSSYNSPLHF. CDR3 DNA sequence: TGTGCCAGCTCACCCCGACAGGGGACTCCTTATAGCTCCTATAATTCACCCCTCCACTTT.

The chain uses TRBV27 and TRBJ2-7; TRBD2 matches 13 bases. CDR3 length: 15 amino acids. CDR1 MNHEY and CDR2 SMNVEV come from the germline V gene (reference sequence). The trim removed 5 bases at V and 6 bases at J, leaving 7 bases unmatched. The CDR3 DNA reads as TGTGCCAGCAGTCCCGGACTAGCGGGAGTACTCGAGCAGTACTTC. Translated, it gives CASSPGLAGVLEQYF.

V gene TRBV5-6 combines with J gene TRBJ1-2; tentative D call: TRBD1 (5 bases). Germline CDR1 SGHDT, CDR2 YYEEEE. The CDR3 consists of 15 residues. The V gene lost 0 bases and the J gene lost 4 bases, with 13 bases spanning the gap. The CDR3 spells CASSLEQDGGYGYTF. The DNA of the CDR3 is TGTGCCAGCAGCTTGGAACAGGATGGTGGCTATGGCTACACCTTC.

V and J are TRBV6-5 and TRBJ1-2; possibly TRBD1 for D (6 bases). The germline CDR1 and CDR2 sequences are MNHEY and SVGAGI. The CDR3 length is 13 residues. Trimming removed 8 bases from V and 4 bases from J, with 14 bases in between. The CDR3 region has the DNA TGTGCCAGCGATAGGACAGAAGTCTATGGCTACACCTTC. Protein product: CASDRTEVYGYTF.

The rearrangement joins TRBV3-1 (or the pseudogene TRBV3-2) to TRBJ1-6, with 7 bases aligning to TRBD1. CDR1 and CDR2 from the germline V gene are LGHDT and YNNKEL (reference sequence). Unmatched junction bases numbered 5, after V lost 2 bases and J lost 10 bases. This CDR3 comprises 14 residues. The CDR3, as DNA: TGTGCCAGCAGCCAAAAGGGGGCTCAGTCACCCCTCCACTTT. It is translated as CASSQKGAQSPLHF.

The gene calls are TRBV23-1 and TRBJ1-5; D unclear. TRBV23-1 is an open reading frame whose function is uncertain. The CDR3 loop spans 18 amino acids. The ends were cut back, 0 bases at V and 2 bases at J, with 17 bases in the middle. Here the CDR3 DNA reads TGCGCCAGCAGTCAATCGTCGTCCCGGAAAGGAGGCAATCAGCCCCAGCATTTT. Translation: CASSQSSSRKGGNQPQHF.

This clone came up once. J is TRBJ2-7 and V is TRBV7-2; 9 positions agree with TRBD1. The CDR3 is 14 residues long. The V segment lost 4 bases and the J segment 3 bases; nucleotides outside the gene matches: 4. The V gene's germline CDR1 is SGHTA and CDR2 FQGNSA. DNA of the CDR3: TGTGCCAGCAGCTCGGGACAGGGCCGCTACGAGCAGTACTTC. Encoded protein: CASSSGQGRYEQYF.

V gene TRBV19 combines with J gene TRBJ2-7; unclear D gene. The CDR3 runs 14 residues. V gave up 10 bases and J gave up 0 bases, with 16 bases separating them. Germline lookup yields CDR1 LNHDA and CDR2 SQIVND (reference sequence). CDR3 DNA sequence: TGTGCCACGCGGCTGGCGGCCAACTCCTACGAGCAGTACTTC. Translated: CATRLAANSYEQYF.

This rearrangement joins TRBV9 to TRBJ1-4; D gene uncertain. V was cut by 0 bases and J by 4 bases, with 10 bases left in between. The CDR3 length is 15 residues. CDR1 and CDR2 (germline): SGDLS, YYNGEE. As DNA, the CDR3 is TGTGCCAGCAGCGTAGGTGGCGGTAGTAATGAAAAACTGTTTTTT. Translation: CASSVGGGSNEKLFF.

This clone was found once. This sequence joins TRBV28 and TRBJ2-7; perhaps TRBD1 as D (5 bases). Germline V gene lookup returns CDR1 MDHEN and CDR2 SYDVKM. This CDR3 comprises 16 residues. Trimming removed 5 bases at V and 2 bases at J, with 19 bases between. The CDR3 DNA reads TGTGCCAGCAGTAAAACAGGTTCGGCGGCCACCTACGAGCAGTACTTC. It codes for CASSKTGSAATYEQYF.

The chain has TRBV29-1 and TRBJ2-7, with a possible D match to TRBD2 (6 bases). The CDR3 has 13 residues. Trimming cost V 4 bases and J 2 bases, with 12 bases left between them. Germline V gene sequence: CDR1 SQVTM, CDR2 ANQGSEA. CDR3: CSVGRDGAYEQYF. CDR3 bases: TGCAGCGTTGGGCGGGACGGCGCCTACGAGCAGTACTTC.

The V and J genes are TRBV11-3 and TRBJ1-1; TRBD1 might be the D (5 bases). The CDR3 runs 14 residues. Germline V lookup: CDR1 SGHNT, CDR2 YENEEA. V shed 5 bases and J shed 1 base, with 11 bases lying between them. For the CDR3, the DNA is TGTGCCAGCAGCCCAGGAGGGGAGAACACTGAAGCTTTCTTT. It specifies CASSPGGENTEAFF.